Shown below are 16 T cell receptor beta chains from a single sample sequenced in a study of beta chain features in type 1 diabetes. TCRB transcripts that were expressed got sequenced, as all of the isolated RNA had been reverse transcribed. TCRdb's table, derived via immunoSEQ multiplex PCR, lists solely in-frame clones and lacks some. The sample holds 350,000 to 450,000 clones, approximately 13% seen once. Material: naive CD4+ T cells from blood. The receptors come from a man younger than 40 in good health.

The J gene is TRBJ2-2, the V gene TRBV7-2; D not certain. Germline V lookup: CDR1 SGHTA, CDR2 FQGNSA. The ends were cut back, 3 bases at V and 7 bases at J, with 6 bases in the middle. This CDR3 region has 12 residues. This CDR3 reads CASSFDYGELFF. The CDR3 nucleotides are TGTGCCAGCAGCTTCGATTACGGGGAGCTGTTTTTT.

The chain has TRBV29-1 and TRBJ1-1; no reliable D call. V lost 3 bases to trimming and J lost 1 base, with 12 bases between them. The CDR3 has 14 residues. Germline loops: CDR1 SQVTM, CDR2 ANQGSEA. CDR3 protein: CSVDAASGNTEAFF. Here the CDR3 DNA reads TGCAGCGTTGATGCAGCCTCAGGGAACACTGAAGCTTTCTTT.

V is TRBV25-1 and J is TRBJ2-3; D gene unclear. Per the germline V gene, CDR1 is MGHDK and CDR2 is SYGVNS. V dropped 3 bases and J dropped 4 bases, with 2 bases sitting between them. The CDR3 length is 11 residues. The CDR3 sequence: CASSDSDTQYF. The CDR3 nucleotides read TGTGCCAGCAGTGACTCAGATACGCAGTATTTT.

The chain joins TRBV21-1 to TRBJ2-7; TRBD2, the D gene given by the table, was not confirmed from the DNA. TRBV21-1 is an annotated pseudogene. The CDR3 consists of 15 residues. The CDR3 DNA is TGTGCCAGCACCGTTATCAGCGGGATCTCTTCCGAGCAGTACGTC. It is translated as CASTVISGISSEQYV.

A remark on this clone: The junction differs from germline at one of its ends, possibly a read error. CDR3 region: CASSLARAGGRVF. The DNA of the CDR3 is TGTGCCAGCAGCTTAGCGCGGGCGGGAGGGCGAGTCTTC. V is TRBV7-6 and J is TRBJ2-1; 9 positions match TRBD2. Looked up from germline, CDR1 is SGHVS and CDR2 is FNYEAQ. CDR3 size: 13 residues.

In its sample, this clone was seen a few times. This sequence joins TRBV29-1 and TRBJ1-2; D is uncertain. This CDR3 contains 14 residues. V was cut by 6 bases and J by 4 bases, with 18 bases left in between. Germline CDR1 and CDR2: SQVTM and ANQGSEA. CDR3 residues: CSVLASRLGYGYTF. The CDR3 DNA reads as TGCAGCGTCCTCGCCAGCAGACTTGGCTATGGCTACACCTTC.

The J gene is TRBJ1-5, the V gene TRBV5-6, with D possibly TRBD1 on 6 matching bases. Trimming pared 2 bases from V and 0 bases from J, leaving 18 bases between. In germline, CDR1 is SGHDT, CDR2 YYEEEE. CDR3 length equals 18 residues. The CDR3 DNA reads TGTGCCAGCAGCTTATTTCGCACAGGGAACCATAGCAATCAGCCCCAGCATTTT. Its protein is CASSLFRTGNHSNQPQHF.

J is TRBJ2-3 and V is TRBV4-1; 8 bases line up with TRBD2. With 4 bases clipped from V and 2 bases from J, the junction kept 11 bases outside the gene matches. Germline assignment: CDR1 MGHRA and CDR2 YSYEKL. The CDR3 consists of 17 residues. CDR3 in amino acids: CASSPSSSGGHTDTQYF. CDR3 DNA sequence: TGCGCCAGCAGCCCATCATCGAGCGGGGGCCACACAGATACGCAGTATTTT.

This clone was recorded many times. The rearrangement links TRBV14 to TRBJ1-3; D is possibly TRBD1 (6 bases). The V end lost 5 bases, the J end lost 2 bases, and 13 bases lay between the germline ends. Per the germline V gene, CDR1 is SGHDN and CDR2 is FVKESK. The CDR3 contains 15 residues. The DNA of the CDR3 is TGTGCCAGCAGCAAACAGGGAGTGGCTGGAAACACCATATATTTT. Translated: CASSKQGVAGNTIYF.

This clone turned up a few times. The V call is TRBV29-1, the J call TRBJ2-1; TRBD2 is a possible D gene (5 bases). CDR1 and CDR2 from the germline V gene are SQVTM and ANQGSEA. Trimming removed 3 bases at V and 5 bases at J, with 11 bases between. The CDR3 has 13 amino acids. In DNA form, the CDR3 reads TGCAGCGTTGAGGGGAGACTTAACAATGAGCAGTTCTTC. Amino acids: CSVEGRLNNEQFF.

This chain links TRBV5-4 with TRBJ2-5; 9 positions match TRBD2. The CDR3 is 16 residues long. V shed 3 bases and J 0 bases; nucleotides not matched to a gene: 6. Germline V gene lookup returns CDR1 SGHNT and CDR2 YYREEE (reference sequence). The CDR3 region is CASSSAGGRYQETQYF. CDR3 coding DNA: TGTGCCAGCAGCTCAGCGGGGGGCAGGTACCAAGAGACCCAGTACTTC.

In this sample, this clone turned up a few times. The chain is built from TRBV2 and TRBJ2-7; D remains unclear. V lost 9 bases and J lost 2, with 14 bases in between. The CDR3 consists of 13 residues. Germline V gene lookup returns CDR1 SNHLY and CDR2 FYNNEI. CDR3 region: CASGNGQTYEQYV. The CDR3, as DNA: TGTGCCAGTGGGAACGGGCAAACCTACGAGCAGTACGTC.

This clone was seen a few times. The chain recombines TRBV19 with TRBJ2-3; 11 bases are a match to TRBD2. The V gene's germline CDR1 is LNHDA and CDR2 SQIVND (reference sequence). V shed 5 bases and J 3 bases; nucleotides not matched to a gene: 7. The CDR3 is 16 amino acids. Written as DNA, the CDR3 is TGTGCCAGTAGTGCATACGGGACTAGCGGTACAGATACGCAGTATTTT. It is translated as CASSAYGTSGTDTQYF.

This clone was counted between two and nine times. The chain has TRBV29-1 and TRBJ2-2; D is tentatively TRBD1 or TRBD2 (5 bases each). CDR1 is SQVTM, CDR2 ANQGSEA, per germline. Trimming pared 6 bases from V and 8 bases from J, leaving 13 bases between. The CDR3 sequence is 12 residues long. CDR3 amino acids: CSVKEGQGELFF. The CDR3 DNA follows: TGCAGCGTCAAAGAGGGGCAGGGGGAGCTGTTTTTT.

This rearrangement joins TRBV5-6 to TRBJ2-5; D is ambiguous. The CDR3 loop spans 13 amino acids. V was clipped by 3 bases and J by 7 bases, with 13 bases between them. Germline V gene sequence: CDR1 SGHDT, CDR2 YYEEEE. CDR3 amino acids: CASSSVEVLTQYF. CDR3 in DNA: TGTGCCAGCAGCTCTGTTGAAGTTTTGACCCAGTACTTC.

This chain joins TRBV29-1 and TRBJ2-1; D gene uncertain. From germline, CDR1 is SQVTM and CDR2 ANQGSEA. The CDR3 is made up of 12 amino acids. Between the trimmed V and J ends, which lost 4 bases and 9 bases, there was a span of 13 bases. The CDR3 coding sequence is TGCAGCGTTGGGGATTGGCGCGCTGAGCAGTTCTTC. Translated: CSVGDWRAEQFF.